This TCR beta chain was retrieved from a study of identical twins (dated by TCRdb to the mid-2010s). Describing the broader study: The study deep-sequenced TCR alpha and beta repertoires from monozygotic twins, unrelated adults of various ages and cord blood to test whether fetal clonotypes persist. Replicate twin experiments were performed at different times using different library preparation protocols to rule out contamination.

The paper as a whole reports these results and caveats: Invariant T cells such as MAIT and iNKT could partly confound zero-insertion analyses, though diverse VJ usage argued against this for most clonotypes. Abundant cord blood beta clonotypes had fewer insertions, young adult naive repertoires showed a similar but weaker trend, and memory repertoires showed no such trend. Because the same donors could not be followed over many years, the conclusions depended on cross-sectional statistical analysis. Compared with coincidental sharing between unrelated individuals, out-of-frame TCR alpha sequences shared between twins had an excess of sequences with low generation probability. In monozygotic twins, out-of-frame TCR alpha sharing was systematically underestimated by recombination models, although the models agreed with sharing between unrelated individuals. The excess sharing between twins in beta out-of-frame sequences was weaker because fewer shared sequences reduced the signal-to-noise ratio.

Preparation of the library involved 5' RACE. Reads for this sample came from an Illumina HiSeq 2000. Template switching introduced a universal primer binding site; the final cDNA contained a unique molecular identifier, enabling accurate counting of TCR cDNA molecules. First-strand cDNA for TCR alpha and beta chains was synthesized from specific primers in the conserved constant-segment region. To control for contamination, every cDNA library carried two barcodes: a SMART-Mk sample barcode plus Illumina barcodes. Two successive PCR steps introduced TruSeq adapter sequences along with Illumina sample barcodes. The Illumina HiSeq platform was used with custom primers to sequence TCR alpha and beta cDNA libraries. On the authors' methods: Unique molecular identifiers were extracted from raw reads with MiGEC, and CDR3 positions were determined with MiXCR. Recombination models were inferred per individual with the repgenHMM and IGoR tools using an EM algorithm. The tcR package in R was used for shared clonotype analysis, with sharing normalized by the product of cloneset sizes. Out-of-frame nonproductive sequences were analyzed to study raw recombination free of thymic and clonal selection effects. TCRdb reanalyzed the raw reads on its own, using fastp at Q25 for trimming and MiXCR for clone calling, and kept in-frame beta chains. When rows share a CDR3 protein, they turn into one entry using the most common DNA and genes. What appears here as the V and J calls and clone size reflects TCRdb's work, not the paper's. This sample gives about 520,000 distinct CDR3 sequences in total; approximately 22% of them show up just once. The ten largest clones take up roughly 0.9% of the sample.

Concerning this clonotype: Its antigen remains unidentified. No much larger clone exists at a distance of one base, and base qualities are not known.

Every donor was a healthy Caucasian. Three pairs of female monozygotic twins, all aged about 18 to 29 years, were included in the twin cohort. CD4+ and CD8+ T cell populations were isolated with positive isolation kits from Invitrogen. The germline V gene supplies CDR1 SGHRS and CDR2 YFSETQ. V has 2 bases trimmed and J has 4 bases trimmed; junction bases matching no gene number 5. The CDR3 spans 15 residues, from the cysteine through the phenylalanine. The kept DNA is CDR3 alone, 45 bases in frame from the first base. The same sample was also used in a study of T cells expressing NK-cell markers. The second publication reports: Seven to nine donors provided sorted CD3+CD56+NKG2C+, CD3+CD56+NKG2C- and CD3+CD56-NKG2C+ T-cell subsets, whose TCR beta-chain repertoires were profiled. Among the eight sequenced donors, only one was HCMV-seronegative, while the other seven were HCMV-seropositive. To restrict sorting to alphabetaTCR-expressing T cells, an anti-gammadeltaTCR antibody was added in several experiments. In several donors, the dominant CD3+CD56+NKG2C+ clonotypes ranked among the top 10 CD8+ clonotypes, making up about 1.0-7.0% of CD8+ T cells. Those dominant clonotypes were again the most abundant among CD3+CD56-NKG2C+ cells in a few donors, at about 25-60.1%. Whether the expanded NKG2C-expressing T cell clones were specific for HCMV antigens remained unclear. All eight donors whose samples were sequenced were randomly selected healthy volunteers, three of them men and five women. HCMV serostatus was determined by detecting HCMV-specific IgG in serum with a commercial ELISA kit. MIGEC handled demultiplexing of the reads and grouping by UMI, while MiTCR was used to assemble and quantify clonotypes. To remove erroneous sequences, TCR cDNA sequences were retained only when supported by two or more reads. Downstream repertoire analysis used the tcR package, and clonotypes were matched across fractions by CDR3 nucleotide sequence plus V segment. VDJmatch was used to annotate antigen specificity against VDJdb, with one amino acid substitution in CDR3 allowed.

The source is a woman in her late teens or twenties in good health. The sequence links TRBV5-1 to TRBJ1-4, with 7 bases in between that match TRBD1. The sequenced material came from CD4+ T cells sorted from blood. The CDR3 protein: CASSFQGENNEKLFF. The nucleotide sequence is TGCGCCAGCAGCTTCCAGGGGGAAAATAATGAAAAACTGTTTTTT.